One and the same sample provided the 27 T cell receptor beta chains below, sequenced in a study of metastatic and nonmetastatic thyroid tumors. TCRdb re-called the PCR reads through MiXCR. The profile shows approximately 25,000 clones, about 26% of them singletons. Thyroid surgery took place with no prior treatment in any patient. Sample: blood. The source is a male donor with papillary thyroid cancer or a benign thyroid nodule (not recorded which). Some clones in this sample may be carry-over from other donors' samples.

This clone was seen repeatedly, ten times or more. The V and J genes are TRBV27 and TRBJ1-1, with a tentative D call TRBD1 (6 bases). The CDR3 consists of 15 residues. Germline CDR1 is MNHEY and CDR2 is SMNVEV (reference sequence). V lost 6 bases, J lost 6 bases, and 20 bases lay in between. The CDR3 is CASSFSPLQGPEAFF. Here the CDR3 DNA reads TGTGCCAGCAGCTTTTCCCCCCTACAGGGTCCTGAAGCTTTCTTT.

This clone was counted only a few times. CDR3 sequence reads: CASSIGHRVREAFF. The CDR3 bases are TGTGCCAGTAGTATAGGCCACAGGGTGCGTGAAGCTTTCTTT. The chain joins TRBV19 to TRBJ1-1, with D possibly matching TRBD1 (6 bases). Per germline, CDR1 LNHDA and CDR2 SQIVND (reference sequence). Trimming removed 1 base at V and 7 bases at J, with 13 bases between. CDR3 length equals 14 residues.

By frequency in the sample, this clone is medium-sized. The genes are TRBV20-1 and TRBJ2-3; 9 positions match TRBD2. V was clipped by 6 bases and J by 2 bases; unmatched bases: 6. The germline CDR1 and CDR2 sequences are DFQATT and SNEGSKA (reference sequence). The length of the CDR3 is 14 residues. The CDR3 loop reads CSATLAGLTDTQYF. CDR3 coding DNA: TGCAGTGCAACCCTAGCGGGACTCACAGATACGCAGTATTTT.

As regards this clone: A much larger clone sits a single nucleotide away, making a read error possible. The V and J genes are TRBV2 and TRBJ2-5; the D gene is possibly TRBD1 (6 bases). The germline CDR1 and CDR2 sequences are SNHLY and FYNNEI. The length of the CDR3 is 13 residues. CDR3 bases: TGTGCCGGCAGTGGGGGCAGGTTGGGGACCCAGTACTTC. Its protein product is CAGSGGRLGTQYF.

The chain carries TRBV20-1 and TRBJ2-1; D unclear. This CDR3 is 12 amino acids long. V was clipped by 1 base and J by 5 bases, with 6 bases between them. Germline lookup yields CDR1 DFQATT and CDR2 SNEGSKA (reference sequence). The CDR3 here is CSARVTDNEQFF. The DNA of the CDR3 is TGCAGTGCTAGAGTAACAGACAATGAGCAGTTCTTC.

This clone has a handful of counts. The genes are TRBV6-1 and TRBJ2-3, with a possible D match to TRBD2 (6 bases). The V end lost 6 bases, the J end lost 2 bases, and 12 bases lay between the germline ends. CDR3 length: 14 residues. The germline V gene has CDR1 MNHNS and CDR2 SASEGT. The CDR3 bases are TGTGCCAGCAGAAAACTAGCAGACACAGATACGCAGTATTTT. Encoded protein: CASRKLADTDTQYF.

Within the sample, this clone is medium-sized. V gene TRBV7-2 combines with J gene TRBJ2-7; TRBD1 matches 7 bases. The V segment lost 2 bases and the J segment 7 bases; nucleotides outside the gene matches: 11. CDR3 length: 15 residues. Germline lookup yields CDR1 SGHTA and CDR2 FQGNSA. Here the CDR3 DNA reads TGTGCCAGCAGCTTACTCCAGGACAGGCGCTATGAGCAGTACTTC. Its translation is CASSLLQDRRYEQYF.

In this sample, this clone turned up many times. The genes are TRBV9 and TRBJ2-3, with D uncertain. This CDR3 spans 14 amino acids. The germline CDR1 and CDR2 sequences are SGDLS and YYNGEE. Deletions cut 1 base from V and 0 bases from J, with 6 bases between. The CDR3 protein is CASSVTDSTDTQYF. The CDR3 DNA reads TGTGCCAGCAGCGTAACGGACAGCACAGATACGCAGTATTTT.

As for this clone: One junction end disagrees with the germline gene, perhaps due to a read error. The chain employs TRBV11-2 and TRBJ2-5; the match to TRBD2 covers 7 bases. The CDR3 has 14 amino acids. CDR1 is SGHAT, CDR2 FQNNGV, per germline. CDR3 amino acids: CASRLGLVGESQYF. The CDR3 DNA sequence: TGTGCCAGCAGATTAGGACTAGTCGGTGAGAGCCAGTACTTC.

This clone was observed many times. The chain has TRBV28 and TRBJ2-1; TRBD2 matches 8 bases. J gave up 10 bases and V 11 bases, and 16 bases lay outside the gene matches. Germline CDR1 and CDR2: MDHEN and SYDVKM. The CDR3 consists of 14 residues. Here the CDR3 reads CASTRLAGSWEQFF. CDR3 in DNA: TGTGCCTCCACCAGGCTAGCGGGCTCTTGGGAGCAGTTCTTC.

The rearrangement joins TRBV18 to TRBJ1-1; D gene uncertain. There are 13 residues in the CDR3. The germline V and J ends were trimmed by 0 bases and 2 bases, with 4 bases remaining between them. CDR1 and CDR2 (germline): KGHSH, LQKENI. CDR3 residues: CASSPPANTEAFF. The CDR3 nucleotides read TGTGCCAGCTCACCACCGGCAAACACTGAAGCTTTCTTT.

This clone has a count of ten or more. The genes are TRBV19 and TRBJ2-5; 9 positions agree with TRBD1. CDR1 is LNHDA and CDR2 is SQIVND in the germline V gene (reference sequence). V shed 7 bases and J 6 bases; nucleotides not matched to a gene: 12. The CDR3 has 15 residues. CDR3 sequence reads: CASTPRGTGMQTQYF. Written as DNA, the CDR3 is TGTGCCAGTACTCCAAGAGGGACAGGGATGCAGACCCAGTACTTC.

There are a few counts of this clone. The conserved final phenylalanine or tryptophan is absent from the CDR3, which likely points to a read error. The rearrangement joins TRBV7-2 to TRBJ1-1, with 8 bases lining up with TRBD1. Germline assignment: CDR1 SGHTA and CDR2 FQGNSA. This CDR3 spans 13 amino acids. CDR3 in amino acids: CSSRTGLNTEAFS. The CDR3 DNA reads TGTTCCAGCAGGACAGGGCTGAACACTGAAGCTTTCTCT.

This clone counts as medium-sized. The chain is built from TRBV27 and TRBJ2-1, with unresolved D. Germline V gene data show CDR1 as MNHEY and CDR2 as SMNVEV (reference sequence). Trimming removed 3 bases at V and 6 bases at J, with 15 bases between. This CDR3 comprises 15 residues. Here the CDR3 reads CASSFGSPRINEQFF. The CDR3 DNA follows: TGTGCCAGCAGTTTCGGAAGTCCCCGTATCAATGAGCAGTTCTTC.

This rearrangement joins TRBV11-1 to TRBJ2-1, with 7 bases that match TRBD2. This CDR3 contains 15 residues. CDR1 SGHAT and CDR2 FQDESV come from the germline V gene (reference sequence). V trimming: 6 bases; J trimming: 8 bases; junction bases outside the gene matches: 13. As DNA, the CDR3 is TGTGCCAGCAGTCCCACTAGCGCGGCTTACCATGAGCAGTTCTTC. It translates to CASSPTSAAYHEQFF. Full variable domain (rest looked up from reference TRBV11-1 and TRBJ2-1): EAEVAQSPRYKITEKSQAVAFWCDPISGHATLYWYRQILGQGPELLVQFQDESVVDDSQLPKDRFSAERLKGVDSTLKIQPAELGDSAMYLCASSPTSAAYHEQFFGPGTRLTVL.

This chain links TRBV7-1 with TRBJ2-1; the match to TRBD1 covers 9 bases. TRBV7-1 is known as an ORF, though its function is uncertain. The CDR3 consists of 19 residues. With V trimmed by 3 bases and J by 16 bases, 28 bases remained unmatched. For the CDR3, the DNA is TGTGCCAGCAGCTCGGGACAGGGACGACCGGGAGGCTCCTACAATGATCATTTCTTC. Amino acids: CASSSGQGRPGGSYNDHFF.

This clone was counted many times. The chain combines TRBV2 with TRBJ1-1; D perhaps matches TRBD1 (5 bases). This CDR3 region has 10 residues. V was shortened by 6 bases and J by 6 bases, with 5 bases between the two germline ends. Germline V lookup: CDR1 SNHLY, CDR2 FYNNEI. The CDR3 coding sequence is TGTGCCAGCAGCAGGGCTGAAGCTTTCTTT. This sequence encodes CASSRAEAFF.

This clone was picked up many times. CDR3 coding DNA: TGTGCCAGCAGCGTAGGCGGTCGGCAGGCAACAGATACGCAGTATTTT. Translation: CASSVGGRQATDTQYF. This chain connects TRBV9 to TRBJ2-3; D not certain. Germline CDR1 is SGDLS and CDR2 is YYNGEE. Between the trimmed V and J ends, which lost 0 bases and 3 bases, there was a span of 14 bases. There are 16 residues in the CDR3.

CDR3 DNA sequence: TGTGCCTATTCGGACCTAACCAGTCTTCGGGAGCTGTTTTTT. This gives the protein CAYSDLTSLRELFF. The V gene is TRBV30, the J gene TRBJ2-2; D ambiguous. The V gene's germline CDR1 is GTSNPN and CDR2 SVGIG (reference sequence). Trimming left V 7 bases short and J 9 bases short, with 21 bases between. This CDR3 is 14 amino acids long.

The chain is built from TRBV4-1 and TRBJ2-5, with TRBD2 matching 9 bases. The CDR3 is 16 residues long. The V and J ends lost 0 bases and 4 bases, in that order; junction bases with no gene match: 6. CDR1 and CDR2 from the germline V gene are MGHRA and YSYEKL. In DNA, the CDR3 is TGCGCCAGCAGCCAAGATGTAGCGGGAGTTTCAGAGACCCAGTACTTC. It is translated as CASSQDVAGVSETQYF.

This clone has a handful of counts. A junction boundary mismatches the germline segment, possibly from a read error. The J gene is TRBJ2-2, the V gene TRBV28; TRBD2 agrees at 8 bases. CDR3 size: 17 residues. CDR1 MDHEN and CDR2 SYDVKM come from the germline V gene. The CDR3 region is CASSFLTGTSGTGQLFF. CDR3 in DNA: TGTGCCAGCAGTTTTCTGACGGGAACTAGCGGCACCGGGCAGCTGTTTTTT.

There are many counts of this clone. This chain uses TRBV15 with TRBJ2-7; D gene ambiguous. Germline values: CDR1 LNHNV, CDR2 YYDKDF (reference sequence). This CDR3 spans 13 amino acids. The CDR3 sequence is CAARGKTAYEQYF. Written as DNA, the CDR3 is TGTGCTGCCCGTGGGAAGACGGCCTACGAGCAGTACTTC.

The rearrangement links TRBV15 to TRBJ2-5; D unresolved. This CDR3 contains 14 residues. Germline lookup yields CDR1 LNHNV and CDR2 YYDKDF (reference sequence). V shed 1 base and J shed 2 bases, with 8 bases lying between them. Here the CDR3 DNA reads TGTGCCACCAGCAGAGTGGCAGCACAAGAGACCCAGTACTTC. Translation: CATSRVAAQETQYF.

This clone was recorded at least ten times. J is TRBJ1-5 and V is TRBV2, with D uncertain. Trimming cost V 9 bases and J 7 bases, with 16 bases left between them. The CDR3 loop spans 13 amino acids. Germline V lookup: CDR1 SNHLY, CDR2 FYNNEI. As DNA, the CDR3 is TGTGCCAGTTCCAGACGAAACCCGCAGCCCCAGCATTTT. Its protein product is CASSRRNPQPQHF.

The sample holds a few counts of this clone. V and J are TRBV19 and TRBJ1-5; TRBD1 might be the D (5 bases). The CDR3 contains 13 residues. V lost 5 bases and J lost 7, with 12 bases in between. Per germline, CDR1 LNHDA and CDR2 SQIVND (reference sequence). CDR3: CASSWGLGQPQHF. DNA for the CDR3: TGTGCCAGTAGTTGGGGCCTGGGACAGCCCCAGCATTTT.

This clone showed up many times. CDR3 protein: CASSLLASGEFYEQYF. The CDR3 coding sequence is TGTGCCAGCAGCTTGTTGGCAAGCGGAGAGTTCTACGAGCAGTACTTC. The chain uses TRBV5-6 and TRBJ2-7, with D perhaps matching TRBD2 (5 bases). Trimming cost V 1 base and J 3 bases, with 17 bases left between them. In germline, CDR1 is SGHDT, CDR2 YYEEEE. The CDR3 is made up of 16 amino acids. Drawing the rest from reference TRBV5-6 and TRBJ2-7, the complete variable domain is DAGVTQSPTHLIKTRGQQVTLRCSPKSGHDTVSWYQQALGQGPQFIFQYYEEEERQRGNFPDRFSGHQFPNYSSELNVNALLLGDSALYLCASSLLASGEFYEQYFGPGTRLTVT.

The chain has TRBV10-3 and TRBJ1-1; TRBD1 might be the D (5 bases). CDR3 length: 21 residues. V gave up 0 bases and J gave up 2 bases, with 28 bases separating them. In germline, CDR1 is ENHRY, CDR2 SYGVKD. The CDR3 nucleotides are TGTGCCATCAGTGAGTCTGCTTCGGGCAGTGGCCTCCGCGGGGCTAACACTGAAGCTTTCTTT. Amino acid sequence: CAISESASGSGLRGANTEAFF.